This T cell receptor (beta chain) was sequenced for a study of cytomegalovirus exposure and HLA in healthy donors. For the study at large: Among the 350 to 500 donors who were genotyped, about 84% fell in the genetic ancestry cluster that is associated with self-reported Caucasian donors. Study-wide points: Several of the most significant clusters were apparently associated with common viral pathogens in a later analysis.

From germline, CDR1 is LNHDA and CDR2 SQIVND (reference sequence). V trimming: 7 bases; J trimming: 4 bases; junction bases outside the gene matches: 7. The CDR3 length is 15 residues. PCR used 60 Vbeta primers and 13 Jbeta primers. Clones were sequenced by immunoSEQ multiplex PCR, and TCRdb holds only the in-frame ones, with some missing. Of 70,000 to 100,000 clones listed, more than 75% were seen once; the top ten hold 2% to 2.5%. Note on this clone: Its matching antigen is unknown.

The TCR sequence derives from a man younger than 35 in good health and CMV-seronegative. The genes are TRBV19 and TRBJ1-1, with 12 bases identical to TRBD1. Sequencing input: PBMCs. The CDR3 sequence: CASTSGQGARTEAFF. The CDR3 nucleotides are TGTGCCAGTACCTCGGGACAGGGGGCGCGCACTGAAGCTTTCTTT.